This T cell receptor (beta chain) stems from a study of shared clonotypes between healthy human individuals. Across the study: CD4 naive and memory got three plates each, CD8 naive two, CD8 memory one.

The sorted-subset replicate PCRs were given around 200 ng DNA, which is tens of thousands of T cell genomes. The assay was immunoSEQ multiplex PCR, and TCRdb's table has in-frame clones only and misses some. The top ten hold approximately 0.5% of the sample, which has more than 1 million clones, 78% seen once. Trimming cost V 1 base and J 2 bases, with 22 bases left between them. The CDR3 loop spans 19 amino acids. Germline values: CDR1 MGHRA, CDR2 YSYEKL. The chain is built from TRBV4-1 and TRBJ2-3, with D possibly TRBD2 on 6 matching bases. The TCR sequence derives from a man aged 18 to 29 in good health. Some clones in this sample may be carry-over from other donors' samples. Sequencing input: memory CD4+ T cells from PBMCs. Subset described: CD45RA-negative fraction. The CDR3: CASSQVEFAGLPPTDTQYF. The CDR3 bases are TGCGCCAGCAGCCAAGTAGAGTTCGCGGGACTTCCTCCCACAGATACGCAGTATTTT.